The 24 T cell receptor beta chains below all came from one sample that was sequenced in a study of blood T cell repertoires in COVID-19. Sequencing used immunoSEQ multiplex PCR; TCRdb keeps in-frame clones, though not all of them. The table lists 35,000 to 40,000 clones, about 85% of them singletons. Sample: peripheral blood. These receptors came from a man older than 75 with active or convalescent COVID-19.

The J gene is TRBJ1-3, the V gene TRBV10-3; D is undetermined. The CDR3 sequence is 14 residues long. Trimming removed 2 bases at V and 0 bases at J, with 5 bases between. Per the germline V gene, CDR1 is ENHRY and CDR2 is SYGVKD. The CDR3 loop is CAISEGTSGNTIYF. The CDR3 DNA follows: TGTGCCATCAGTGAGGGCACCTCTGGAAACACCATATATTTT.

This CDR3 is CASSIGQAPVEQYF. In nucleotides, the CDR3 is TGCGCCAGCAGCATAGGACAGGCTCCTGTGGAGCAGTACTTC. The chain uses TRBV5-1 and TRBJ2-7; 7 bases map to TRBD1. This CDR3 spans 14 amino acids. V dropped 4 bases and J dropped 7; count of bases not matched to a gene: 11. CDR1 SGHRS and CDR2 YFSETQ come from the germline V gene.

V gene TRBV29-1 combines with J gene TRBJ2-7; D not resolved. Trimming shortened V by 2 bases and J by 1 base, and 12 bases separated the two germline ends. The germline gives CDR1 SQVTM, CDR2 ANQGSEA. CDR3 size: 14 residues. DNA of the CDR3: TGCAGCGTTGAAATGCCAGTCCCATCCTACGAGCAGTACTTC. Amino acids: CSVEMPVPSYEQYF.

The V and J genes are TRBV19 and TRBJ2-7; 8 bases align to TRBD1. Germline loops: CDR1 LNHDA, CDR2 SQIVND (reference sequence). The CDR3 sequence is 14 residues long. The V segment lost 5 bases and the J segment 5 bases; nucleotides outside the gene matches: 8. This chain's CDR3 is CASSPQGAVHEQYF. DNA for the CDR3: TGTGCCAGTAGTCCTCAGGGGGCGGTCCACGAGCAGTACTTC.

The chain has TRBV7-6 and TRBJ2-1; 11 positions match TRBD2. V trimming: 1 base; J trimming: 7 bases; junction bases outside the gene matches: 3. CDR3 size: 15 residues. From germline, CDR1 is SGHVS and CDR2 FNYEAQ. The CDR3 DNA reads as TGTGCCAGCAGCTTAGGGCTAGCGGGGGGAAATGAGCAGTTCTTC. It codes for CASSLGLAGGNEQFF.

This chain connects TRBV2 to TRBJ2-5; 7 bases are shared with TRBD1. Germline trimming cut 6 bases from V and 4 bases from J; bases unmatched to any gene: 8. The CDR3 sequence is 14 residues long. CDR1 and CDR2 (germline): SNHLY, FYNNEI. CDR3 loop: CASRITGDVETQYF. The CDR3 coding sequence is TGTGCCAGCAGGATTACAGGGGATGTAGAGACCCAGTACTTC.

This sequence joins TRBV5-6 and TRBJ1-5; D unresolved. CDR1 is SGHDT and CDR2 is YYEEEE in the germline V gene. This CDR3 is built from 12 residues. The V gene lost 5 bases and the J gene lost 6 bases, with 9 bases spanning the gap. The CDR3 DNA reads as TGTGCCAGCAGTCTCATCGGTCAGCCCCAGCATTTT. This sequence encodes CASSLIGQPQHF.

For the CDR3, the DNA is TGTGCCAGCAGCTTCGGTAGCGGAGAAGAGACCCAGTACTTC. This gives the protein CASSFGSGEETQYF. This sequence joins TRBV7-2 and TRBJ2-5, with a possible D match to TRBD2 (6 bases). From germline, CDR1 is SGHTA and CDR2 FQGNSA. The CDR3 length is 14 residues. Trimming stripped 3 bases from V and 3 bases from J, with 11 bases between. Combining the CDR3 with reference TRBV7-2 and TRBJ2-5 gives the whole variable domain GAGVSQSPSNKVTEKGKDVELRCDPISGHTALYWYRQSLGQGLEFLIYFQGNSAPDKSGLPSDRFSAERTGGSVSTLTIQRTQQEDSAVYLCASSFGSGEETQYFGPGTRLLVL.

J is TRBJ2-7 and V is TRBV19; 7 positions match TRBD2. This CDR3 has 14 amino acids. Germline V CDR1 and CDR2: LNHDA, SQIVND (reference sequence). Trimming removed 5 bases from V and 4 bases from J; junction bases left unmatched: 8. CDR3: CASSPMGLTYEQYF. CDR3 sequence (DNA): TGTGCCAGTAGTCCCATGGGACTAACATACGAGCAGTACTTC.

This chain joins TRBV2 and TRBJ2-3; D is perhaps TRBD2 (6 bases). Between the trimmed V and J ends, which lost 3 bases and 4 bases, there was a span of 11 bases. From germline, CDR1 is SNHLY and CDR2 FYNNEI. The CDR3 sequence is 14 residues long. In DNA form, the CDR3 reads TGTGCCAGCAGTGAGCGGGGCCGGGCAGATACGCAGTATTTT. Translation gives CASSERGRADTQYF. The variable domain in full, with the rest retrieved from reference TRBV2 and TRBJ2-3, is EPEVTQTPSHQVTQMGQEVILRCVPISNHLYFYWYRQILGQKVEFLVSFYNNEISEKSEIFDDQFSVERPDGSNFTLKIRSTKLEDSAMYFCASSERGRADTQYFGPGTRLTVL.

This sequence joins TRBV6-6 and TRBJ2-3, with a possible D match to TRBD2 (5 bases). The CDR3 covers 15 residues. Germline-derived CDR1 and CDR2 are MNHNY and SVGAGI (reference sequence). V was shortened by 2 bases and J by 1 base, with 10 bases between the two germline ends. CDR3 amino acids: CASSYARAGTDTQYF. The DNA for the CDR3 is TGTGCCAGCAGTTACGCGCGGGCAGGCACAGATACGCAGTATTTT.

The CDR3 coding sequence is TGTGCCAGCAGCTTGCATGAGACAGGGGGCAGGGAGACCCAGTACTTC. It specifies CASSLHETGGRETQYF. The chain combines TRBV5-8 with TRBJ2-5, with 10 bases identical to TRBD1. This CDR3 has 16 amino acids. Germline-derived CDR1 and CDR2 are SGHTS and YDEGEE. V trimming: 1 base; J trimming: 5 bases; junction bases outside the gene matches: 8.

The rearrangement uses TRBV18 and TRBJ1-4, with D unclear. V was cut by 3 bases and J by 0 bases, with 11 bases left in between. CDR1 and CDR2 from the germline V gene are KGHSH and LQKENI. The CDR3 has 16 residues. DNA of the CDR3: TGTGCCAGCTCACCCGAGAGCGCTGCAACTAATGAAAAACTGTTTTTT. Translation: CASSPESAATNEKLFF.

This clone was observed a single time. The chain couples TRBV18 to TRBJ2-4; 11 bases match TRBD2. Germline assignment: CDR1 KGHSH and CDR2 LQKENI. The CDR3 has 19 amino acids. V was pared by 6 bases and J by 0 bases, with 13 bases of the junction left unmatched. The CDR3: CASSPVLAGDILAKNIQYF. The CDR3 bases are TGTGCCAGCTCGCCCGTACTAGCGGGGGATATCCTAGCCAAAAACATTCAGTACTTC. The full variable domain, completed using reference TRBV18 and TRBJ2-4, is NAGVMQNPRHLVRRRGQEARLRCSPMKGHSHVYWYRQLPEEGLKFMVYLQKENIIDESGMPKERFSAEFPKEGPSILRIQQVVRGDSAAYFCASSPVLAGDILAKNIQYFGAGTRLSVL.

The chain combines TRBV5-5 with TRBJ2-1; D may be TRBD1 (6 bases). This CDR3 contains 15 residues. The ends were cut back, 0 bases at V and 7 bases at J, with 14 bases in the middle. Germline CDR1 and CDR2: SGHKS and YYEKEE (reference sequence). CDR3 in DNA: TGTGCCAGCAGCTTGGTGGCAGGGGCTAGTAATGAGCAGTTCTTC. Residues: CASSLVAGASNEQFF.

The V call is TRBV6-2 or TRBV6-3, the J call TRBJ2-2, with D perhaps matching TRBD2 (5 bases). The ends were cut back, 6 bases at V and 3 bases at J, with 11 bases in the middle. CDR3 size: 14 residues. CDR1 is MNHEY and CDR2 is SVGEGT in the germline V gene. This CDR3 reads CASSPGMDTGELFF. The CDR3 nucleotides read TGTGCCAGCAGCCCCGGGATGGACACCGGGGAGCTGTTTTTT.

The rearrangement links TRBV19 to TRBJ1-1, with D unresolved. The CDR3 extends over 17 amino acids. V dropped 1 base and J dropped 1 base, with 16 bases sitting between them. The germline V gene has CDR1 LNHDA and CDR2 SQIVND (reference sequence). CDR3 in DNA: TGTGCCAGTAGTATAGGGCAGAAATCATCCCAGAACACTGAAGCTTTCTTT. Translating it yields CASSIGQKSSQNTEAFF.

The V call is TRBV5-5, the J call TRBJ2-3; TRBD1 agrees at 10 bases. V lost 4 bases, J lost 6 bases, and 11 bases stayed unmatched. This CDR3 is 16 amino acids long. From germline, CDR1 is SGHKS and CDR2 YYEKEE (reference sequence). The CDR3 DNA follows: TGTGCCAGCAGCCCCCGGAGGGACAGGGGCGCGGATACGCAGTATTTT. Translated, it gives CASSPRRDRGADTQYF.

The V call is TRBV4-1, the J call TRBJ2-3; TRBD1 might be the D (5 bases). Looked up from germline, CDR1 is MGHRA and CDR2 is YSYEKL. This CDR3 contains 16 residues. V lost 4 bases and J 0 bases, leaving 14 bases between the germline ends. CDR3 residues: CASSLRTITSTDTQYF. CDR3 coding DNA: TGCGCCAGCAGCCTGCGGACAATTACTAGCACAGATACGCAGTATTTT.

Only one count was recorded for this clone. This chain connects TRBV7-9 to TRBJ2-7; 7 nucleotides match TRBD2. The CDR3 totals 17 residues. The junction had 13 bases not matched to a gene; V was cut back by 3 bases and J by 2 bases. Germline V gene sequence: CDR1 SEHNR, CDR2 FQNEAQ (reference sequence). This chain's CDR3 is CASSFAGLGLGAYEQYF. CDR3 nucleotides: TGTGCCAGCAGCTTCGCGGGGCTAGGACTAGGGGCCTACGAGCAGTACTTC.

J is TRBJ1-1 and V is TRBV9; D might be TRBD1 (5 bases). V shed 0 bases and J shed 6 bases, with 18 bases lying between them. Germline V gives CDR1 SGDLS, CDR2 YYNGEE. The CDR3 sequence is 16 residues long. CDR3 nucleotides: TGTGCCAGCAGCGTAGGGGGGACTGCCTCGGGAGCTGAAGCTTTCTTT. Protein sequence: CASSVGGTASGAEAFF.

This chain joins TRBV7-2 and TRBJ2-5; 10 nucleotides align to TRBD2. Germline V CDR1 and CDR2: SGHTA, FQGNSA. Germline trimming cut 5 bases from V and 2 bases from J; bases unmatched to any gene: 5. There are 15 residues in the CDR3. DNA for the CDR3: TGTGCCAGCAGCCAGAGAGCGGGAGGGCAAGAGACCCAGTACTTC. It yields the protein CASSQRAGGQETQYF.

The CDR3 bases are TGTGCCAGCACCCACGAGGGTTCAGGCACCGGGGAGCTGTTTTTT. The encoded protein is CASTHEGSGTGELFF. This rearrangement joins TRBV4-2 to TRBJ2-2, with D possibly matching TRBD2 (5 bases). The V end was cut by 7 bases, the J end by 4 bases, with 16 bases between. CDR3 size: 15 residues. The germline gives CDR1 LGHNA, CDR2 YNFKEQ.

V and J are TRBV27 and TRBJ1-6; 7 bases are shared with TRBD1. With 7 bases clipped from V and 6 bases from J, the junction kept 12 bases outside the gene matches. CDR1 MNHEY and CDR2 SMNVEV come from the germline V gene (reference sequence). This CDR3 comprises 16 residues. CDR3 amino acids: CASKRQGPGFNSPLHF. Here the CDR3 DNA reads TGTGCCAGCAAGAGACAGGGCCCAGGGTTTAATTCACCCCTCCACTTT.